This T cell receptor beta chain appears in the sequencing data of a study of OX40 agonist ivuxolimab in advanced cancers. J gave up 8 bases and V 2 bases, and 5 bases lay outside the gene matches. Germline CDR1 reads MNHNY; CDR2 reads SVGAGI (reference sequence). The CDR3 runs 15 residues. Blood sampling was done at baseline, cycle 4 day 1, and cycle 7 day 1. Assay used: immunoSEQ multiplex PCR; TCRdb lists only in-frame clones, some missing. The sample holds some 83,000 clones, around 86% seen once. The receptor comes from an adult with an advanced solid tumor such as melanoma, head and neck, liver or kidney cancer. The sample consisted of CD4+ or CD8+ T cells sorted from blood, taken in a trial of the OX40 agonist ivuxolimab. V usage is TRBV6-6 and J usage is TRBJ2-1; TRBD2 agrees at 11 bases. CDR3 in amino acids: CASSYASGRFDEQFF. CDR3 sequence (DNA): TGTGCCAGCAGTTACGCTAGCGGGAGGTTCGATGAGCAGTTCTTC.